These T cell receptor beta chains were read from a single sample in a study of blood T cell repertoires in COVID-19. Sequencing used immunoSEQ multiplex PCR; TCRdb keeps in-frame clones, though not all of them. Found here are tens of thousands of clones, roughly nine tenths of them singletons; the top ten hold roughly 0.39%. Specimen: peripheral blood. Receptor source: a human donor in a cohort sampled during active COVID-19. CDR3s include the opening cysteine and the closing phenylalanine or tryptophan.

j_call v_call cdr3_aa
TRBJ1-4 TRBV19 CASSSILAGDEKLFF
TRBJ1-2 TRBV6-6 CASSYFTGFNYGYTF
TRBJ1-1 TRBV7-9 CASSSGVLNTEAFF
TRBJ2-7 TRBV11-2 CASSLTRGGTGQTYEQYF
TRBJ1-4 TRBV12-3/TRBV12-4 CASSLAYNEKLFF
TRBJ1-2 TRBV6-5 CASIQQGGPNYGYTF
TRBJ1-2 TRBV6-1 CASSESWRVANYGYTF
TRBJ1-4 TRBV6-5 CASRRATNEKLFF
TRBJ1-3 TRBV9 CASSVLQGTGNTIYF
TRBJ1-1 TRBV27 CASSLGGEAFF
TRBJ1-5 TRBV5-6 CASSLGEDQPQHF
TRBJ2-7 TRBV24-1 CATSDAGPTYEQYF
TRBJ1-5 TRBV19 CASSKAGIQPQHF
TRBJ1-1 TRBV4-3 CASSHADRDTEAFF
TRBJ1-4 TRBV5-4 CASSPRGGEKLFF
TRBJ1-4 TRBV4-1 CASSPDSTTNEKLFF
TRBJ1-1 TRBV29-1 CSVRGRETEAFF
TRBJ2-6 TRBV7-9 CASSLTTQGTASGANVLTF
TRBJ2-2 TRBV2 CASRTGTGLTGELFF
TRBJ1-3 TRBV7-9 CASRTSGHSGNTIYF
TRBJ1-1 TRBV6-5 CASKLTGGGTEAFF
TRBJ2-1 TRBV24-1 CATSDLLDPQDEQFF
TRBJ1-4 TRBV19 CASSIRATNEKLFF
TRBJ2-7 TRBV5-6 CASSTDIQGGGNEQYF
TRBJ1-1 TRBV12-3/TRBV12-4 CASSLDSSSEAFF
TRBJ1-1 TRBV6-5 CASNRQVNTEAFF
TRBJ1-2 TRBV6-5 CASSRTAIYGYTF
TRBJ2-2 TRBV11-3 CASSVEGSTGELFF
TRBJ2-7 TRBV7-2 CASSLKASDTYEQYF
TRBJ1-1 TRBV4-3 CASSQDRGRTEAFF
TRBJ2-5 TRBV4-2 CASSQVWAGGRETQYF
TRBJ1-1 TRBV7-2 CASSSQGRGNTEAFF
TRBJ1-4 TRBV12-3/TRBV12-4 CASGRTGDAKLFF
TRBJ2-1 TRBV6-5 CASSYSVLYNEQFF
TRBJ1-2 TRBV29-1 CSVERGLTNYGYTF
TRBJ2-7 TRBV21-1 CASSNGTGDNYEQYF
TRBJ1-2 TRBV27 CASSLSARGPYGYTF
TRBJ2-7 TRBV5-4 CASRGATSGPYEQYF